The subject of this entry is one T cell receptor (beta chain). This clone has a single count. This clone's antigen is unknown. Base qualities are not recorded, but no much larger clone differs from it by a single base. Whole blood was collected in K2EDTA tubes by collaborating institutions according to the institutions' own protocols. Collaborator samples were shipped for TCRbeta analysis as frozen whole blood, isolated PBMCs, or DNA extracted from either sample type. This record belongs to a study of blood T cell repertoires in COVID-19 (dated by TCRdb to 2019 to 2021). For the study in its entirety: Samples from collaborators originated in the United States, Italy and Spain and spanned both the acute and convalescent phases of COVID-19. The repertoires were released in a freely available public database meant as a resource for research on the immune response to SARS-CoV-2. Subjects who had been exposed to COVID-19, were actively infected with it, or had recovered from it provided the deeply sampled blood TCRbeta repertoires that made up the dataset. Sample metadata almost always included a de-identified subject ID, COVID-19 status, age in years and sex. The samples were drawn from two sources: the first 160 participants of the ongoing ImmuneRACE study, and 1,200 or so subjects contributed by 6 global collaborators. HLA class I and class II types, where available, came from metadata supplied by the sample provider rather than from assay-based typing. The prospective study material was composed of cDNA or gDNA derived from T cells, B-cell-depleted T cells, or PBMCs.

The CDR3 spans 13 residues, from the cysteine through the phenylalanine. Only CDR3 DNA is held: 39 bases, read in frame from base 1. V was cut back by 1 base and J by 4 bases, leaving a gap of 5 bases between them. CDR1 and CDR2 were assigned from the germline V gene as SNHLY and FYNNEI. TCRbeta CDR3 regions were amplified from genomic DNA using the immunoSEQ Assay, a bias-controlled multiplex PCR. The source study handled its data this way. The number of nucleated cells in each sample was estimated by amplification of reference gene primers within the assay. To quantify the absolute abundance of each unique TCRbeta CDR3 rearrangement, sequence reads were collapsed and filtered. Productive Simpson clonality was computed per sample as the square root of Simpson's diversity index over productive rearrangements. TCRdb mirrors the immuneACCESS table, restricted to in-frame sequences. Some clones are absent from its copies; in checked studies, under half trace to an unresolved V gene, and the reason for the others is unknown. Clone size and V and J calls were adopted from that table, with D and trimming inferred from the DNA. The sample profile shows about 220,000 clones; around 82% of them were found once. About 3.8% of the sample is held by the ten biggest clonotypes.

The study at large found these results: How much clinical and demographic metadata was included differed by source and by participant, and the metadata was provided uncurated.

This chain is built from TRBV2 and TRBJ2-1; the D gene is not confidently resolved. Material for sequencing was peripheral blood. The sequence was collected from an elderly woman with acute or convalescent COVID-19. In nucleotide form, the sequence is TGTGCCAGCAGTGAAGAACAATACAATGAGCAGTTCTTC. Its coded protein is CASSEEQYNEQFF. Joined to the reference TRBV2 and TRBJ2-1 proteins, this CDR3 gives the full variable domain: EPEVTQTPSHQVTQMGQEVILRCVPISNHLYFYWYRQILGQKVEFLVSFYNNEISEKSEIFDDQFSVERPDGSNFTLKIRSTKLEDSAMYFCASSEEQYNEQFFGPGTRLTVL.